The subject of this entry is one T cell receptor (beta chain). Relative to the germline gene, one junction end is altered; a read error may explain this. This entry belongs to a study of shared clonotypes between healthy human individuals. Genomic DNA from each subset was divided evenly over several immunoSEQ plates. Sorted-subset replicate PCRs used 150 to 250 ng of genomic DNA. This amount corresponded to approximately 30,000 T cell genomes. Some clones are missing from TCRdb's copy, which holds only in-frame ones; the method was immunoSEQ multiplex PCR. The profile shows some 2,500,000 clones, approximately 90% of them singletons. The CDR3 is made up of 13 amino acids. Germline V gene sequence: CDR1 MNHEY, CDR2 SVGAGI.

The sample taken for sequencing was naive CD4+ T cells from PBMCs. Documented subset: CD45RA+ positively selected. The V gene is TRBV6-5, the J gene TRBJ1-2, with D unresolved. The origin of this receptor is a man younger than 35 in good health. Some clones in this sample may be carry-over from other donors' samples. The CDR3 region has the DNA TGTGCCAGCAGTTACTCCCGTAACCATGGCTACACCTTC. As protein: CASSYSRNHGYTF.